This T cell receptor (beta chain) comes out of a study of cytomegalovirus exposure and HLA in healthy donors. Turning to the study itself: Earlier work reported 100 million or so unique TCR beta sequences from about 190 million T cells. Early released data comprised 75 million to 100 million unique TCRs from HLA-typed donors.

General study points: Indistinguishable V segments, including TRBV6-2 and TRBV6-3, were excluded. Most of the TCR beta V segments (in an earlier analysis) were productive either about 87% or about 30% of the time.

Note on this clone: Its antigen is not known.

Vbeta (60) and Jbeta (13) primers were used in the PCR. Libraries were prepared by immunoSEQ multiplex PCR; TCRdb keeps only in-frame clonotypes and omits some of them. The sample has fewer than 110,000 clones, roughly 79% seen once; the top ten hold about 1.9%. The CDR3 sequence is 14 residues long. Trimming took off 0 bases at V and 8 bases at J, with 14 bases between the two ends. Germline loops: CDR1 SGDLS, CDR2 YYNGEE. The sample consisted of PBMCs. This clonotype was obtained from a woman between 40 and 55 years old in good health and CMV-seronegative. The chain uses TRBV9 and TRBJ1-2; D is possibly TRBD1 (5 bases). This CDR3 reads CASSVAGRGFGYTF. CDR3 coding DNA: TGTGCCAGCAGCGTAGCTGGTAGGGGCTTCGGCTACACCTTC.